The clone carrying this TCR beta chain was seen a handful of times. What it binds is unknown. The record originates from a study of post-analysis software for immune sequencing data. cDNA libraries of TCR beta carried unique molecular identifiers. MiXCR, applied by TCRdb to the PCR reads, yields one record per CDR3 protein. This sample has about 560,000 distinct CDR3 sequences, with 44% found just once. The CDR3 loop spans 15 amino acids. V shed 3 bases and J shed 10 bases, with 20 bases lying between them. Germline loops: CDR1 SGHVS, CDR2 FQNEAQ. Findings of the study overall: With TRBV5-6, TRBV5-1 and TRBV20-1 included, 5 or 6 TRBV segments were more frequent in patients than in controls.

V is TRBV7-8 and J is TRBJ2-3; D remains ambiguous. This sequence originates from a girl between 5 and 17 years old with multiple sclerosis. Sequencing was done on a sample of blood. The CDR3 coding sequence is TGTGCCAGCAGCTTGGCCGGGCAAGTCAAAAGGGCGCAGTATTTT. This sequence encodes CASSLAGQVKRAQYF.